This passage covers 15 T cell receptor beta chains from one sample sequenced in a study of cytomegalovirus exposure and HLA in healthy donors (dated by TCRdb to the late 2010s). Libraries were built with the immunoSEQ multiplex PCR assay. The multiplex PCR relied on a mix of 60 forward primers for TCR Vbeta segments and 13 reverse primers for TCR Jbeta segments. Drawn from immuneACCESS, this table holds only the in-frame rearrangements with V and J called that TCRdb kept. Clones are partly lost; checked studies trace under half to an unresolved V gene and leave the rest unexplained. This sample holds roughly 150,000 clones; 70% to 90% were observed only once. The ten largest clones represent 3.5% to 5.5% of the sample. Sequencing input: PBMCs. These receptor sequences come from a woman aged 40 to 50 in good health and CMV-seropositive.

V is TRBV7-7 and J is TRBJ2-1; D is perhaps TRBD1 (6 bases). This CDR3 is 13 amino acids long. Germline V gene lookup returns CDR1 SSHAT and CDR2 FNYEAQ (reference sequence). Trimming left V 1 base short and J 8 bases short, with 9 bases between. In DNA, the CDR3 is TGTGCCAGCAGCTTAGGCAGGGGCTATGAGCAGTTCTTC. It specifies CASSLGRGYEQFF. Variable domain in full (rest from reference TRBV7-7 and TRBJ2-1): GAGVSQSPRYKVTKRGQDVTLRCDPISSHATLYWYQQALGQGPEFLTYFNYEAQPDKSGLPSDRFSAERPEGSISTLTIQRTEQRDSAMYRCASSLGRGYEQFFGPGTRLTVL.

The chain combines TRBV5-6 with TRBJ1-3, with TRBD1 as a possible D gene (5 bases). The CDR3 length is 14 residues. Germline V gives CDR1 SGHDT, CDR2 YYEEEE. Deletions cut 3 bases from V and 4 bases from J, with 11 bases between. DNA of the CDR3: TGTGCCAGCAGCTCGCCAGGGCAGGGAAACACCATATATTTT. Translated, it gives CASSSPGQGNTIYF.

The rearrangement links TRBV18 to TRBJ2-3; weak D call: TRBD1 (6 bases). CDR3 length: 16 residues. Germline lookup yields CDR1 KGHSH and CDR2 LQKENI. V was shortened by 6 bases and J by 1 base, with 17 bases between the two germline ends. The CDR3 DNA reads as TGTGCCAGCTCTCAATTAGGTCCAGGGGGCACAGATACGCAGTATTTT. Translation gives CASSQLGPGGTDTQYF.

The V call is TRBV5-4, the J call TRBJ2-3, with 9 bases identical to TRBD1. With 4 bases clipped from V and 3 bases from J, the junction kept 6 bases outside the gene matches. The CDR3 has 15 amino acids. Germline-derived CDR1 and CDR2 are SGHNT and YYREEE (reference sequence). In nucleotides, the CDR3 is TGTGCCAGCAGCCCCGGGACAGGGAAGACAGATACGCAGTATTTT. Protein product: CASSPGTGKTDTQYF.

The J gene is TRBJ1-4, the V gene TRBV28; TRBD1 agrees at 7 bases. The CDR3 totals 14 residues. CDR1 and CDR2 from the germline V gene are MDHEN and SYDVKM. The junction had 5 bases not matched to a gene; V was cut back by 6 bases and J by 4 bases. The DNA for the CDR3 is TGTGCCAGCAGCCCGACAGGGTATAATGAAAAACTGTTTTTT. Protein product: CASSPTGYNEKLFF.

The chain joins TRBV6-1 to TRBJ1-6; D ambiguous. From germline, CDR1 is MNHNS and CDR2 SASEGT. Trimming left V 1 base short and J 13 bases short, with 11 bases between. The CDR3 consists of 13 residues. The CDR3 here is CASSEGPGNPLHF. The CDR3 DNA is TGTGCCAGCAGTGAAGGGCCAGGCAACCCCCTCCACTTT.

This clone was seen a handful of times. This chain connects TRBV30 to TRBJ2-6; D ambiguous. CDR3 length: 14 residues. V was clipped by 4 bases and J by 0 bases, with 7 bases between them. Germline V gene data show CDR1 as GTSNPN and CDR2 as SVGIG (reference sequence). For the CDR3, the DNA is TGTGCCTGGATGTTAAACTCTGGGGCCAACGTCCTGACTTTC. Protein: CAWMLNSGANVLTF. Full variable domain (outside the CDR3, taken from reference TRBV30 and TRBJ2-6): SQTIHQWPATLVQPVGSPLSLECTVEGTSNPNLYWYRQAAGRGLQLLFYSVGIGQISSEVPQNLSASRPQDRQFILSSKKLLLSDSGFYLCAWMLNSGANVLTFGAGSRLTVL.

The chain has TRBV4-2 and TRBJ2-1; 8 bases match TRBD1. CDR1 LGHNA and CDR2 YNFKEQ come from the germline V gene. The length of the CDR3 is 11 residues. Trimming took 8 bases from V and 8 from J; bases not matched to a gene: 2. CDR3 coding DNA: TGTGCCAGCGGACAGGGCGATGAGCAGTTCTTC. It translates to CASGQGDEQFF.

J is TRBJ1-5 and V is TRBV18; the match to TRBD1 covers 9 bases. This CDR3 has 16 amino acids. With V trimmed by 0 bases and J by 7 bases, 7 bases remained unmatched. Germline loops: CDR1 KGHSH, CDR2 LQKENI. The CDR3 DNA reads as TGTGCCAGCTCACCACCGACGGGACAGGGTATACAGCCCCAGCATTTT. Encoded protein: CASSPPTGQGIQPQHF.

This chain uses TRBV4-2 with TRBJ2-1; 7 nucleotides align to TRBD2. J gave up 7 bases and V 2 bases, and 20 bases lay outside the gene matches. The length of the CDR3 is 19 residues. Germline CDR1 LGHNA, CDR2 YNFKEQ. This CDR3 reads CASSQFLLGGAGKSNEQFF. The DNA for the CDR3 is TGTGCCAGCAGCCAATTTCTCCTGGGCGGAGCGGGAAAGTCGAATGAGCAGTTCTTC.

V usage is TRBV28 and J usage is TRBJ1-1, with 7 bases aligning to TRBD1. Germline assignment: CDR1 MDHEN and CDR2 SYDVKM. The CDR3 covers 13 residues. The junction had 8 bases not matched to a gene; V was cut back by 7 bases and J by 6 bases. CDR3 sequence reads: CASNGGGVAEAFF. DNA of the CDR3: TGTGCCAGCAACGGAGGGGGCGTCGCTGAAGCTTTCTTT. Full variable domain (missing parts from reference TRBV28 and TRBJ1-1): DVKVTQSSRYLVKRTGEKVFLECVQDMDHENMFWYRQDPGLGLRLIYFSYDVKMKEKGDIPEGYSVSREKKERFSLILESASTNQTSMYLCASNGGGVAEAFFGQGTRLTVV.

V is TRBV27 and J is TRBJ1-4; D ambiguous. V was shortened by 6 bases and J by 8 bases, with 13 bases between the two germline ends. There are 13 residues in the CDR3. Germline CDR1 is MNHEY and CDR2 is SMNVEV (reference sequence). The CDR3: CASSPSRGEKLFF. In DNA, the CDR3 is TGTGCCAGCAGCCCCAGCCGAGGGGAAAAACTGTTTTTT. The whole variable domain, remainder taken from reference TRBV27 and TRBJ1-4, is EAQVTQNPRYLITVTGKKLTVTCSQNMNHEYMSWYRQDPGLGLRQIYYSMNVEVTDKGDVPEGYKVSRKEKRNFPLILESPSPNQTSLYFCASSPSRGEKLFFGSGTQLSVL.

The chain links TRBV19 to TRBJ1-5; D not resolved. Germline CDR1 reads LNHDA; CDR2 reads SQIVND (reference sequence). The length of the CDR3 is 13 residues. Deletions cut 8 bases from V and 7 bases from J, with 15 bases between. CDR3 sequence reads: CASCGPAGQPQHF. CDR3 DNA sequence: TGTGCCAGTTGCGGGCCCGCGGGGCAGCCCCAGCATTTT.

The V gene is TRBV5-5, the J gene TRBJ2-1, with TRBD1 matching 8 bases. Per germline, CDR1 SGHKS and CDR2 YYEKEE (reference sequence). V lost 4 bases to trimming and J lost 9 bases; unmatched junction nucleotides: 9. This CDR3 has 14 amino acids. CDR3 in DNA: TGTGCCAGCAGCCTAGGACAGGGTACAGGTGAGCAGTTCTTC. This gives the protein CASSLGQGTGEQFF.

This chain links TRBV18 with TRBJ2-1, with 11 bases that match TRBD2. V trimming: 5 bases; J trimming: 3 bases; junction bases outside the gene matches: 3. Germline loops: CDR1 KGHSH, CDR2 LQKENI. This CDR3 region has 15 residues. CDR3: CASSGLAGDYNEQFF. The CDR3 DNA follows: TGTGCCAGCTCAGGACTAGCGGGCGACTACAATGAGCAGTTCTTC.